These 5 T cell receptor delta chains were all obtained from the same sample, sequenced in a study of γδ T cells in repeated Plasmodium falciparum infection. TCRdb re-called the multiplex PCR reads using CATT. Of 55,000 to 70,000 delta-chain clones in the sample, over 1.5% are singletons; the top ten hold 15%. Bulk repertoires came from Vgamma9/Vdelta2+ or Vdelta2-negative gammadelta T cells flow-sorted from PBMC. Sequencing was performed on gamma-delta T cells from blood. Receptors were obtained from a pool of human donors (malaria-infected and uninfected, not separated).

A few counts support this clone. A read error likely explains why the TCRdb protein, taken from a much larger clone, differs from this DNA's translation at residue 13; the protein shown is translated from the DNA. The V and J genes are TRDV1 and TRDJ1; D is possibly TRDD2 (6 bases). The J gene, not given by TCRdb, was assigned here from a germline match of the nucleotide sequence. CDR1 is TSWWSYY, CDR2 QGS, per germline. The CDR3 is made up of 21 amino acids. The V gene lost 4 bases and the J gene lost 0 bases, with 30 bases spanning the gap. CDR3 protein: CALGGRGLPSTIQEHTDKLIF. In DNA, the CDR3 is TGTGCTCTTGGGGGGAGAGGCCTTCCCTCCACAATCCAGGAGCACACCGATAAACTCATCTTT.

In this sample, this clone turned up many times. The protein TCRdb lists belongs to a much larger clone and differs from this DNA's translation at residue 15, which points to a read error; the protein shown is made from the DNA. The chain uses TRDV1 and TRDJ1; 11 bases are shared with TRDD3. The CDR3 is made up of 20 amino acids. V trimming: 2 bases; J trimming: 3 bases; junction bases outside the gene matches: 17. Germline CDR1 is TSWWSYY and CDR2 is QGS. The DNA of the CDR3 is TGTGCTCTTGGGGAAACCCGGTACTGGGGGATATATTCCCACGCCGATAAACTCATCTTT. Translated, it gives CALGETRYWGIYSHADKLIF.

This clone was observed many times. It is likely a read error: a sequence one base away is far more abundant. Other nucleotide sequences in the sample specify the same CDR3. V is TRDV3 and J is TRDJ1; 9 bases line up with TRDD3. This CDR3 is 19 amino acids long. Germline-derived CDR1 and CDR2 are TVYSNPD and GDNSRS (reference sequence). The CDR3 nucleotides are TGCGCCTCCACTAATTCCCGCCCTTTCTACTGGGGGACCCATAAAGAACTCATCTTT. Its translation: CASTNSRPFYWGTHKELIF.

This clone was counted many times. This likely came from a read error, as a far larger clone is one base away. Other DNA variants within this sample encode the same CDR3. V and J are TRDV1 and TRDJ1; TRDD3 matches at 7 bases. Germline V gene lookup returns CDR1 TSWWSYY and CDR2 QGS. The CDR3 sequence is 18 residues long. CDR3 DNA sequence: TGTGCCCTTGGGGAACTAACGGGTTCAGGATACGGAGCCGATAAACTCATCTTT. It encodes CALGELTGSGYGADKLIF.

This clone was seen a handful of times. TCRdb lists the protein of a much larger clone for this DNA, which differs at residue 6, so this is likely a read error; the protein given here is translated from the DNA itself. This chain uses TRDV1 with TRDJ2, with 13 bases aligning to TRDD3. Here the J gene was assigned by germline matching of the DNA, as TCRdb has none. The CDR3 runs to 24 residues. The ends lost 5 bases at V and 6 bases at J; junction bases unmatched: 30. The germline gives CDR1 TSWWSYY, CDR2 QGS. CDR3 amino acids: CALGKSHSYWGTGGYGNKAAQLFF. For the CDR3, the DNA is TGTGCTCTTGGGAAGTCCCATTCCTACTGGGGTACTGGGGGATACGGAAACAAGGCAGCACAACTCTTCTTT.